The T cell receptor (beta chain) described here comes from a study of blood T cell repertoires in COVID-19. At the level of the study: Samples representing acute and convalescent COVID-19 were sourced from the United States, Italy and Spain.

Clones were sequenced by immunoSEQ multiplex PCR, and TCRdb holds only the in-frame ones, with some missing. In the table there are about 220,000 clones, 80% of which are singletons. Trimming cost V 1 base and J 2 bases, with 9 bases left between them. In germline, CDR1 is GTSNPN, CDR2 SVGIG (reference sequence). CDR3 length: 14 residues. The sequence came from a woman aged 70-85 years with acute or convalescent COVID-19. The rearrangement joins TRBV30 to TRBJ1-3; D gene unclear. Sequencing used peripheral blood. In nucleotides, the CDR3 is TGTGCCTGGAGTGATCCTGCGGCTGGAAACACCATATATTTT. This gives the protein CAWSDPAAGNTIYF.